Included here is one T cell receptor beta chain sequence, with context. Germline V gene sequence: CDR1 SGHTA, CDR2 FQGNSA. The V end was cut by 4 bases, the J end by 4 bases, with 19 bases between. This CDR3 contains 16 residues. The data stem from a study of control samples from healthy donors and cancer patients. Data came from immunoSEQ multiplex PCR; TCRdb stores just in-frame clones and leaves some out. Of about 69,000 clones listed, 84% are singletons. The sample consisted of PBMCs. This sequence originates from a woman aged 50 to 60 with lung cancer. This sequence joins TRBV7-2 and TRBJ2-5, with a weak D call TRBD2 (7 bases). CDR3 in amino acids: CASSSLWRGRGETQYF. The DNA of the CDR3 is TGTGCCAGCAGCTCCCTATGGCGGGGGCGAGGAGAGACCCAGTACTTC.